This T cell receptor beta chain was captured in a study of blood T cell repertoires in COVID-19. The study assigned cohorts using participant-reported clinical history. Two negative PCRs, clearance, or symptom resolution had been documented for recovered Cohort 3 donors. The germline V gene has CDR1 SGHKS and CDR2 YYEKEE (reference sequence). V lost 0 bases to trimming and J lost 5 bases, with 14 bases between them. The CDR3 loop spans 15 amino acids. The data were produced by immunoSEQ multiplex PCR, yet TCRdb's version contains in-frame clones alone and is incomplete. The data contain about 480,000 clones, approximately 88% of them singletons.

The clonotype was recovered from a woman between 40 and 50 years old who had recovered from COVID-19. V is TRBV5-5 and J is TRBJ1-2; no firm D call. The sample consisted of PBMCs or T cells enriched from blood (not recorded which). The CDR3 sequence: CASSLGPVGPYGYTF. Written as DNA, the CDR3 is TGTGCCAGCAGCTTGGGTCCGGTCGGTCCGTATGGCTACACCTTC.